This T cell receptor (beta chain) originates from a study of molecular identifiers for immune sequencing clone quantification. A remark on this clonotype: A read error may explain this, as a much larger clone is one base away.

Germline-derived CDR1 and CDR2 are DFQATT and SNEGSKA (reference sequence). The V end lost 6 bases, the J end lost 0 bases, and 15 bases lay between the germline ends. The CDR3 is made up of 14 amino acids. MiXCR was run by TCRdb on the PCR reads, yielding one entry per CDR3 protein. The sample consists of under 600,000 distinct CDR3 sequences, roughly 24% of them appearing once. The sequenced sample consisted of naive CD8+ T cells from blood, with Jurkat cell RNA spiked in. Described subset: FACS-sorted CD8+CD4-CCR7+CD45RA+ naive T cells. The sequence was collected from a human donor in good health. Some libraries in this study had Jurkat cell RNA spiked in. This rearrangement joins TRBV20-1 to TRBJ2-7, with TRBD2 as a possible D gene (5 bases). The CDR3 bases are TGCAGTGCAAGGATTGGACTCAGCTCCTACGAGCAGTACTTC. This sequence encodes CSARIGLSSYEQYF.